One and the same sample provided the 28 T cell receptor beta chains below, sequenced in a study of neurological immune-mediated disorders. TCRdb re-called the 5' RACE reads with MiXCR, one entry per CDR3 protein. The data contain 60,000 to 70,000 distinct CDR3 sequences, roughly 5.6% of them singletons. The specimen was PBMCs. Receptors originate from a human donor with multiple sclerosis. The donor label of this sample is uncertain.

In its sample, this clonotype was seen many times. The chain employs TRBV6-6 and TRBJ2-3; tentatively, D is TRBD2 (5 bases). The CDR3 spans 15 residues. V gave up 0 bases and J gave up 7 bases, with 14 bases separating them. Germline V gives CDR1 MNHNY, CDR2 SVGAGI (reference sequence). In DNA form, the CDR3 reads TGTGCCAGCAGTTACTCAGAGGACTTAGGAAATACGCAGTATTTT. It encodes CASSYSEDLGNTQYF.

This clonotype has at least ten counts. In DNA form, the CDR3 reads TGTGCCAGCAGCCAAGGACCGGGACACGGAGCTTTCTTT. It codes for CASSQGPGHGAFF. V is TRBV3-1 and J is TRBJ1-1; D possibly corresponds to TRBD1 (6 bases). Trimming stripped 1 base from V and 10 bases from J, with 13 bases between. Germline V gene data show CDR1 as LGHDT and CDR2 as YNNKEL (reference sequence). This CDR3 is built from 13 residues.

At least ten counts were recorded for this clonotype. The V gene is TRBV12-3 or TRBV12-4, the J gene TRBJ1-6, with a tentative D call TRBD1 (5 bases). This CDR3 contains 13 residues. V was trimmed by 5 bases and J by 9 bases, leaving 11 bases between them. Here the CDR3 reads CASSQGSRSPLHF. CDR3 sequence (DNA): TGTGCCAGCAGTCAGGGTAGTCGTTCACCCCTCCACTTT.

This clonotype was recorded many times. This chain joins TRBV24-1 and TRBJ2-3; 8 nucleotides match TRBD2. The CDR3 has 15 amino acids. The germline gives CDR1 KGHDR, CDR2 SFDVKD. The junction had 7 bases not matched to a gene; V was cut back by 3 bases and J by 6 bases. The CDR3 DNA is TGTGCCACCAGTGATCTCAAGCGGGAGAGGGATACGCAGTATTTT. It codes for CATSDLKRERDTQYF.

This clonotype has at least ten counts. The rearrangement links TRBV20-1 to TRBJ1-6; D is uncertain. The germline V gene encodes CDR1 DFQATT and CDR2 SNEGSKA (reference sequence). CDR3 length: 16 amino acids. Trimming removed 1 base from V and 0 bases from J, with 10 bases in between. The CDR3 spells CSARGILSSYNSPLHF. Written as DNA, the CDR3 is TGCAGTGCTAGAGGAATCCTGAGCTCCTATAATTCACCCCTCCACTTT.

This clonotype was recorded many times. The V call is TRBV29-1, the J call TRBJ2-3, with D possibly being TRBD2 (6 bases). V was cut by 1 base and J by 3 bases, with 14 bases left in between. The germline gives CDR1 SQVTM, CDR2 ANQGSEA. The length of the CDR3 is 15 residues. CDR3: CSVEGGLFVTDTQYF. For the CDR3, the DNA is TGCAGCGTTGAAGGGGGACTCTTTGTAACAGATACGCAGTATTTT.

This clonotype was counted many times. The chain recombines TRBV5-1 with TRBJ2-2, with D hard to call. Per germline, CDR1 SGHRS and CDR2 YFSETQ. The CDR3 length is 15 residues. V gave up 0 bases and J gave up 4 bases, with 10 bases separating them. This chain's CDR3 is CASSLGSTFTGELFF. The CDR3, as DNA: TGCGCCAGCAGCTTGGGTTCGACCTTCACCGGGGAGCTGTTTTTT.

This clonotype has at least ten counts. The CDR3 DNA follows: TGCAGTGCCAGTCTAGCGGGGGGGTGGGAGCAGTACTTC. It yields the protein CSASLAGGWEQYF. The chain combines TRBV20-1 with TRBJ2-7, with 12 nucleotides matching TRBD2. The ends lost 6 bases at V and 7 bases at J; junction bases unmatched: 7. Per germline, CDR1 DFQATT and CDR2 SNEGSKA (reference sequence). The CDR3 consists of 13 residues.

There are many counts of this clonotype. The chain recombines TRBV29-1 with TRBJ1-5, with D possibly matching TRBD1 (6 bases). From germline, CDR1 is SQVTM and CDR2 ANQGSEA. The CDR3 spans 18 residues. The germline V and J ends were trimmed by 0 bases and 2 bases, with 20 bases remaining between them. The CDR3 protein is CSVEEPAGGGEGNQPQHF. CDR3 DNA sequence: TGCAGCGTTGAAGAGCCCGCCGGAGGGGGGGAGGGCAATCAGCCCCAGCATTTT.

This clonotype has at least ten counts. This chain joins TRBV12-3 or TRBV12-4 and TRBJ2-1; 7 bases fit TRBD1. The trim removed 6 bases at V and 4 bases at J, leaving 3 bases unmatched. The CDR3 sequence is 13 residues long. The CDR3 here is CASSGTVYNEQFF. CDR3 DNA sequence: TGTGCCAGCAGCGGGACAGTGTACAATGAGCAGTTCTTC.

The sample holds many counts of this clonotype. This chain links TRBV21-1 with TRBJ2-3; TRBD2, as called in the table, went unchecked against the DNA. TRBV21-1 is a pseudogene. This CDR3 has 16 amino acids. The CDR3 spells CASSLWSGHLPDTQYF. CDR3 in DNA: TGTGCCAGCAGCCTTTGGAGCGGGCACCTCCCAGATACGCAGTATTTT.

Many counts were recorded for this clonotype. The CDR3 DNA is TGCGCCAGCAGCGAACGGACAGATGAAGCTTTCTTT. Translation: CASSERTDEAFF. The chain is built from TRBV5-1 and TRBJ1-1, with a possible D match to TRBD1 (6 bases). The CDR3 spans 12 residues. Germline CDR1 SGHRS, CDR2 YFSETQ. Trimming pared 4 bases from V and 7 bases from J, leaving 11 bases between.

This clonotype was observed at least ten times. The J gene is TRBJ1-6, the V gene TRBV5-1; D is possibly TRBD1 (5 bases). Looked up from germline, CDR1 is SGHRS and CDR2 is YFSETQ. There are 16 residues in the CDR3. V was trimmed by 4 bases and J by 10 bases, leaving 21 bases between them. The CDR3 sequence is CASSPGIVQGGSPLHF. DNA for the CDR3: TGCGCCAGCAGCCCCGGGATCGTGCAGGGTGGGTCACCCCTCCACTTT.

Many counts were recorded for this clonotype. This chain connects TRBV11-2 to TRBJ2-4; TRBD1 agrees at 8 bases. The CDR3 spans 15 residues. Germline-derived CDR1 and CDR2 are SGHAT and FQNNGV. V was clipped by 4 bases and J by 2 bases; unmatched bases: 4. The CDR3 DNA follows: TGTGCCAGCAGCTCACCAGGGGGCCCCAAAAACATTCAGTACTTC. It is translated as CASSSPGGPKNIQYF.

This clonotype ranks as medium-sized (0.01 to 0.1%). This rearrangement joins TRBV20-1 to TRBJ2-7; TRBD1 or TRBD2 may be the D gene (5 bases each). The germline gives CDR1 DFQATT, CDR2 SNEGSKA (reference sequence). The CDR3 sequence is 14 residues long. The germline V and J ends were trimmed by 5 bases and 7 bases, with 21 bases remaining between them. The DNA of the CDR3 is TGCAGTGCTGGTCAACCGGGACCTCTAAGGGAGCAGTACTTC. The encoded protein is CSAGQPGPLREQYF.

This clonotype was counted at least ten times. The chain has TRBV15 and TRBJ2-5; perhaps D is TRBD1 or TRBD2 (5 bases each). The CDR3 has 15 residues. Germline V gene data show CDR1 as LNHNV and CDR2 as YYDKDF (reference sequence). The V end was cut by 6 bases, the J end by 7 bases, with 21 bases between. CDR3 coding DNA: TGTGCCACCAGTCCACCGGGACGCTCGAGCGGGACCCAGTACTTC. This sequence encodes CATSPPGRSSGTQYF.

Ten or more counts support this clonotype. This chain uses TRBV7-2 with TRBJ2-2; possibly TRBD2 for D (5 bases). This CDR3 has 15 amino acids. Trimming removed 0 bases at V and 7 bases at J, with 12 bases between. The germline CDR1 and CDR2 sequences are SGHTA and FQGNSA. The chain's CDR3 is CASSLAPGWGGELFF. CDR3 sequence (DNA): TGTGCCAGCAGCTTAGCCCCGGGATGGGGCGGGGAGCTGTTTTTT. The whole variable domain, remainder taken from reference TRBV7-2 and TRBJ2-2, is GAGVSQSPSNKVTEKGKDVELRCDPISGHTALYWYRQSLGQGLEFLIYFQGNSAPDKSGLPSDRFSAERTGGSVSTLTIQRTQQEDSAVYLCASSLAPGWGGELFFGEGSRLTVL.

This clonotype was counted at least ten times. The chain uses TRBV12-3 or TRBV12-4 and TRBJ1-3, with a weak D call TRBD1 (5 bases). V lost 6 bases and J 4 bases, leaving 7 bases between the germline ends. This CDR3 spans 12 amino acids. CDR3 nucleotide sequence: TGTGCCAGCAGGACAGCCGGAAACACCATATATTTT. It is translated as CASRTAGNTIYF.

This clonotype was counted only a few times. The gene calls are TRBV6-2 or TRBV6-3 and TRBJ2-4; tentatively, D is TRBD1 (6 bases). This CDR3 spans 16 amino acids. CDR1 is MNHEY, CDR2 SVGEGT, per germline. V lost 5 bases and J lost 1, with 15 bases in between. The CDR3 nucleotides are TGTGCCAGCAGTAAACCGACCCAGGGGGCCAAAAACATTCAGTACTTC. This gives the protein CASSKPTQGAKNIQYF.

This clonotype was counted many times. The genes are TRBV12-3 or TRBV12-4 and TRBJ1-1, with D uncertain. This CDR3 is 12 amino acids long. V shed 6 bases and J shed 6 bases, with 11 bases lying between them. The CDR3 here is CASSPGAAEAFF. CDR3 in DNA: TGTGCCAGCAGCCCCGGAGCGGCTGAAGCTTTCTTT.

This clonotype has ten or more counts. The J gene is TRBJ1-2, the V gene TRBV20-1; 9 bases line up with TRBD1. The CDR3 runs to 12 residues. J gave up 7 bases and V 6 bases, and 6 bases lay outside the gene matches. Per germline, CDR1 DFQATT and CDR2 SNEGSKA (reference sequence). The CDR3 nucleotides are TGCAGTGCCGACGACAGGGGGGTTGGCTACACCTTC. The encoded protein is CSADDRGVGYTF.

There are many counts of this clonotype. The V gene is TRBV5-1, the J gene TRBJ2-7; 8 nucleotides match TRBD2. The CDR3 runs 14 residues. With 4 bases clipped from V and 6 bases from J, the junction kept 9 bases outside the gene matches. CDR1 and CDR2 (germline): SGHRS, YFSETQ. This CDR3 is CASSPGGGQVEQYF. DNA of the CDR3: TGCGCCAGCAGCCCCGGGGGGGGGCAGGTCGAGCAGTACTTC.

This clonotype was recorded at least ten times. CDR3 sequence reads: CASSYDRRGPDTQYF. Here the CDR3 DNA reads TGTGCCAGCAGTTACGACAGGCGAGGTCCAGATACGCAGTATTTT. This sequence joins TRBV6-5 and TRBJ2-3, with a possible D match to TRBD1 (6 bases). Germline V gives CDR1 MNHEY, CDR2 SVGAGI. CDR3 length: 15 amino acids. V lost 2 bases and J lost 4, with 13 bases in between.

This clonotype was picked up many times. This chain connects TRBV11-2 to TRBJ1-6; D not certain. There are 14 residues in the CDR3. CDR1 and CDR2 from the germline V gene are SGHAT and FQNNGV. V lost 5 bases, J lost 3 bases, and 8 bases lay in between. Here the CDR3 DNA reads TGTGCCAGCAGCGGACCGATCTATAATTCACCCCTCCACTTT. Protein sequence: CASSGPIYNSPLHF.

This clonotype turned up a few times. The rearrangement links TRBV4-2 to TRBJ1-2; D is uncertain. Trimming cost V 0 bases and J 8 bases, with 16 bases left between them. The CDR3 loop spans 15 amino acids. Germline loops: CDR1 LGHNA, CDR2 YNFKEQ. Written as DNA, the CDR3 is TGTGCCAGCAGCCAAGATGTCGGCCAAGCGGAGGGCTACACCTTC. It translates to CASSQDVGQAEGYTF.

This clonotype was found a few times. J is TRBJ1-2 and V is TRBV12-5; TRBD1 might be the D (5 bases). This CDR3 is 15 amino acids long. Germline CDR1 reads LGHNT; CDR2 reads FRNRAP. The V end lost 6 bases, the J end lost 5 bases, and 19 bases lay between the germline ends. CDR3 region: CASGPPAGRGYGYTF. In DNA, the CDR3 is TGTGCTAGTGGCCCCCCGGCAGGTAGGGGTTATGGCTACACCTTC.

This clonotype was detected ten times or more. The chain carries TRBV12-3 or TRBV12-4 and TRBJ1-2, with a possible D match to TRBD1 (6 bases). Trimming left V 3 bases short and J 6 bases short, with 17 bases between. This CDR3 has 15 amino acids. The DNA for the CDR3 is TGTGCCAGCAGTTTCGGACAGCTCCCCCCCGATGGCTACACCTTC. Protein sequence: CASSFGQLPPDGYTF.

This clonotype was counted ten times or more. V and J are TRBV29-1 and TRBJ2-7, with TRBD2 identical over 7 bases. The CDR3 contains 13 residues. Trimming cost V 7 bases and J 3 bases; bases outside gene matches: 9. Germline-derived CDR1 and CDR2 are SQVTM and ANQGSEA. In nucleotides, the CDR3 is TGCAGCGCAATCCGTCGGGGGGACTACGAGCAGTACTTC. Amino acid sequence: CSAIRRGDYEQYF.